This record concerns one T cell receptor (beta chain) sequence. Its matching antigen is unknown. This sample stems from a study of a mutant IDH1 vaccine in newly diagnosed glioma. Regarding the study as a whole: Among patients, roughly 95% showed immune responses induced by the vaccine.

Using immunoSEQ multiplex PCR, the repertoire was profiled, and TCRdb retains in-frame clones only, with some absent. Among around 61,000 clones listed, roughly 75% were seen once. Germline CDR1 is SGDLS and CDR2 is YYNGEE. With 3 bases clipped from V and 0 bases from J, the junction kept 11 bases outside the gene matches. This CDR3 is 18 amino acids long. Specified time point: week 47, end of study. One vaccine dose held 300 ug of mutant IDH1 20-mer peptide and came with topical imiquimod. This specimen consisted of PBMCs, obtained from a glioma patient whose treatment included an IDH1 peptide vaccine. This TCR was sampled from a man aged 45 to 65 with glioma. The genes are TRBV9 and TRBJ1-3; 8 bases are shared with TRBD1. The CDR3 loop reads CASSARGDRLSSGNTIYF. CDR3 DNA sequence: TGTGCCAGCAGCGCTAGGGGGGACAGGCTTAGCTCTGGAAACACCATATATTTT.